This T cell receptor (beta chain) was found in a study of control samples from healthy donors and cancer patients. Sequencing used immunoSEQ multiplex PCR; TCRdb keeps in-frame clones, though not all of them. The sample has about 140,000 clones; roughly nine tenths are singletons. The CDR3 loop spans 14 amino acids. The ends were cut back, 5 bases at V and 8 bases at J, with 15 bases in the middle. Germline V lookup: CDR1 SEHNR, CDR2 FQNEAQ (reference sequence). This rearrangement joins TRBV7-9 to TRBJ1-4; D remains ambiguous. The sequenced material came from blood. This sequence originates from a man aged 18 to 35 in good health. CDR3 in DNA: TGTGCCAGCAGCCCCACCGTTTCCACGGAAAAACTGTTTTTT. This translates into CASSPTVSTEKLFF.